One sample yielded the 25 T cell receptor beta chains listed below, sequenced in a study of T cell responses to AZD1222 COVID-19 vaccine. Clones were sequenced by immunoSEQ multiplex PCR, and TCRdb holds only the in-frame ones, with some missing. The sample comprises under 150,000 clones, roughly nine tenths of which are singletons, and approximately 27% rests with the top ten. Sample: peripheral blood, taken on day 0 of AZD1222 vaccination. These receptor sequences come from an adult in good health.

The V and J genes are TRBV7-2 and TRBJ2-5; maybe TRBD1 (6 bases). Germline loops: CDR1 SGHTA, CDR2 FQGNSA. This CDR3 comprises 15 residues. Trimming shortened V by 3 bases and J by 5 bases, and 16 bases separated the two germline ends. The CDR3 DNA reads TGTGCCAGCAGCTTCAAACAGGGATGGGTCGAGACCCAGTACTTC. Its translation: CASSFKQGWVETQYF.

This CDR3 is CASSPTSDRLTGTEAFF. DNA of the CDR3: TGCGCCAGCAGCCCAACGTCAGACAGGTTGACTGGAACTGAAGCTTTCTTT. The rearrangement links TRBV4-1 to TRBJ1-1, with a tentative D call TRBD1 (6 bases). This CDR3 region has 17 residues. Germline-derived CDR1 and CDR2 are MGHRA and YSYEKL. V was shortened by 4 bases and J by 5 bases, with 23 bases between the two germline ends.

This chain uses TRBV12-3 or TRBV12-4 with TRBJ1-5, with 7 nucleotides matching TRBD1. Trimming removed 6 bases from V and 9 bases from J; junction bases left unmatched: 8. This CDR3 spans 13 amino acids. The DNA for the CDR3 is TGTGCCAGCAGGACAGGGTGGAATGGGCCCCAGCATTTT. This encodes CASRTGWNGPQHF.

The CDR3 sequence: CASSPGSNGYTF. The CDR3 region has the DNA TGTGCCAGCAGTCCAGGGTCAAATGGCTACACCTTC. This rearrangement joins TRBV25-1 to TRBJ1-2, with D possibly TRBD1 on 5 matching bases. The CDR3 consists of 12 residues. The V end lost 5 bases, the J end lost 6 bases, and 10 bases lay between the germline ends. CDR1 is MGHDK and CDR2 is SYGVNS in the germline V gene.

This clone was observed a few times. The chain employs TRBV2 and TRBJ1-2; no definite D call. Germline V gene sequence: CDR1 SNHLY, CDR2 FYNNEI. This CDR3 is 11 amino acids long. Trimming took off 6 bases at V and 5 bases at J, with 7 bases between the two ends. CDR3 nucleotides: TGTGCCAGCAGCCCCATGTATGGCTACACCTTC. Amino acids: CASSPMYGYTF.

The gene calls are TRBV7-2 and TRBJ1-4, with D unclear. Trimming took off 6 bases at V and 4 bases at J, with 12 bases between the two ends. The CDR3 covers 14 residues. Germline V gene lookup returns CDR1 SGHTA and CDR2 FQGNSA. The CDR3 DNA reads as TGTGCCAGCAGTCGGGGTCGGAGTAATGAAAAACTGTTTTTT. Protein product: CASSRGRSNEKLFF. The full variable domain, its missing parts supplied by reference TRBV7-2 and TRBJ1-4, is GAGVSQSPSNKVTEKGKDVELRCDPISGHTALYWYRQSLGQGLEFLIYFQGNSAPDKSGLPSDRFSAERTGGSVSTLTIQRTQQEDSAVYLCASSRGRSNEKLFFGSGTQLSVL.

The CDR3 region has the DNA TGTGCCAGCTCACCACAGGACCGTTATGAAAAACTGTTTTTT. Translation gives CASSPQDRYEKLFF. V is TRBV18 and J is TRBJ1-4, with D uncertain. Germline V gives CDR1 KGHSH, CDR2 LQKENI. Trimming pared 1 base from V and 6 bases from J, leaving 9 bases between. The CDR3 has 14 amino acids.

The chain links TRBV5-1 to TRBJ2-5; weak D call: TRBD2 (6 bases). V lost 0 bases, J lost 4 bases, and 10 bases lay in between. Germline loops: CDR1 SGHRS, CDR2 YFSETQ. The CDR3 sequence is 14 residues long. The CDR3 sequence is CASSLGVSGETQYF. DNA for the CDR3: TGCGCCAGCAGCTTGGGCGTTAGCGGAGAGACCCAGTACTTC.

This clone has only one observation. The chain carries TRBV19 and TRBJ2-7, with D hard to call. This CDR3 has 14 amino acids. The germline V gene has CDR1 LNHDA and CDR2 SQIVND (reference sequence). The ends were cut back, 2 bases at V and 0 bases at J, with 8 bases in the middle. In DNA form, the CDR3 reads TGTGCCAGTAGTATACGCGGCAACTCCTACGAGCAGTACTTC. Translated: CASSIRGNSYEQYF.

V usage is TRBV24-1 and J usage is TRBJ1-2; tentative D call: TRBD1 (6 bases). This CDR3 region has 14 residues. Germline CDR1 KGHDR, CDR2 SFDVKD. V was pared by 4 bases and J by 2 bases, with 10 bases between. In nucleotides, the CDR3 is TGTGCCACCAGTGACACAGACAGGAACTATGGCTACACCTTC. Protein product: CATSDTDRNYGYTF.

The gene calls are TRBV9 and TRBJ2-2; 7 nucleotides align to TRBD2. The CDR3 consists of 16 residues. V was clipped by 3 bases and J by 7 bases; unmatched bases: 12. In germline, CDR1 is SGDLS, CDR2 YYNGEE. CDR3 DNA sequence: TGTGCCAGCAGCGGTGGAATGGCCTGGGAGGGCGGGGAGCTGTTTTTT. This gives the protein CASSGGMAWEGGELFF. Looking up the rest from reference TRBV9 and TRBJ2-2 gives the full variable domain: DSGVTQTPKHLITATGQRVTLRCSPRSGDLSVYWYQQSLDQGLQFLIQYYNGEERAKGNILERFSAQQFPDLHSELNLSSLELGDSALYFCASSGGMAWEGGELFFGEGSRLTVL.

The chain has TRBV9 and TRBJ1-6; D may be TRBD1 (5 bases). Germline-derived CDR1 and CDR2 are SGDLS and YYNGEE. The V gene lost 0 bases and the J gene lost 10 bases, with 8 bases spanning the gap. This CDR3 has 13 amino acids. The CDR3 spells CASSVVGTSPLHF. The CDR3 DNA reads as TGTGCCAGCAGCGTAGTTGGGACCTCACCCCTCCACTTT.

The chain recombines TRBV7-9 with TRBJ2-3; D not resolved. This CDR3 contains 13 residues. V was cut by 3 bases and J by 2 bases, with 6 bases left in between. Germline CDR1 SEHNR, CDR2 FQNEAQ (reference sequence). CDR3 in amino acids: CASSLAYTDTQYF. CDR3 DNA: TGTGCCAGCAGCTTGGCATACACAGATACGCAGTATTTT.

The V and J genes are TRBV18 and TRBJ2-1; 11 bases fit TRBD1. Germline V gene lookup returns CDR1 KGHSH and CDR2 LQKENI. The CDR3 consists of 15 residues. V dropped 3 bases and J dropped 3; count of bases not matched to a gene: 1. This CDR3 reads CASSPGTGGYNEQFF. The CDR3 DNA sequence: TGTGCCAGCTCACCCGGGACAGGGGGCTACAATGAGCAGTTCTTC.

The chain combines TRBV24-1 with TRBJ2-1; D assignment may be TRBD1 or TRBD2 (5 bases each). V dropped 3 bases and J dropped 6 bases, with 8 bases sitting between them. Germline-derived CDR1 and CDR2 are KGHDR and SFDVKD. There are 13 residues in the CDR3. The CDR3 here is CATSDGTGNEQFF. CDR3 coding DNA: TGTGCCACCAGTGATGGGACGGGCAATGAGCAGTTCTTC.

J is TRBJ1-3 and V is TRBV11-2; TRBD1 is a possible D gene (5 bases). The length of the CDR3 is 14 residues. The germline V and J ends were trimmed by 6 bases and 1 base, with 10 bases remaining between them. CDR1 and CDR2 (germline): SGHAT, FQNNGV. The DNA for the CDR3 is TGTGCCAGCAGATTTCAGGGATCTGGAAACACCATATATTTT. Translating gives CASRFQGSGNTIYF.

The chain uses TRBV7-2 and TRBJ1-2; possibly TRBD1 for D (5 bases). CDR1 and CDR2 (germline): SGHTA, FQGNSA. The CDR3 is 12 residues long. V was trimmed by 1 base and J by 6 bases, leaving 6 bases between them. DNA for the CDR3: TGTGCCAGCAGCTTAGGGGGGAATGGCTACACCTTC. Its protein is CASSLGGNGYTF.

The CDR3 sequence is CASSQEDGDYEQYF. CDR3 bases: TGTGCCAGCAGCCAAGAGGACGGAGACTACGAGCAGTACTTC. This sequence joins TRBV4-2 and TRBJ2-7; D is uncertain. The CDR3 totals 14 residues. Germline V gene sequence: CDR1 LGHNA, CDR2 YNFKEQ. V lost 0 bases to trimming and J lost 3 bases, with 9 bases between them.

This clone appeared once. J is TRBJ2-5 and V is TRBV19, with D perhaps TRBD1 or TRBD2 (6 bases each). The CDR3 has 14 amino acids. Germline assignment: CDR1 LNHDA and CDR2 SQIVND (reference sequence). With 3 bases removed from V and 6 bases from J, the gap between germline ends came to 14 bases. The CDR3 DNA is TGTGCCAGTAGTATTAACCTAGGGGGGAAGACCCAGTACTTC. Protein: CASSINLGGKTQYF.

This clone was counted between two and nine times. The rearrangement joins TRBV25-1 to TRBJ1-6; 8 nucleotides match TRBD1. Germline CDR1 reads MGHDK; CDR2 reads SYGVNS. The V and J ends lost 3 bases and 10 bases, in that order; junction bases with no gene match: 5. The CDR3 extends over 14 amino acids. The CDR3 is CASSERTGSSPLHF. The CDR3 DNA is TGTGCCAGCAGTGAGAGGACAGGGAGCTCACCCCTCCACTTT.

This chain joins TRBV7-2 and TRBJ1-1; D not resolved. The CDR3 loop spans 13 amino acids. Trimming shortened V by 4 bases and J by 0 bases, and 6 bases separated the two germline ends. Germline-derived CDR1 and CDR2 are SGHTA and FQGNSA. As DNA, the CDR3 is TGTGCCAGCAGCTCGGTCCTGAACACTGAAGCTTTCTTT. This codes for CASSSVLNTEAFF.

This sequence joins TRBV7-8 and TRBJ1-2; 7 bases map to TRBD1. CDR3 size: 16 residues. Germline trimming cut 1 base from V and 0 bases from J; bases unmatched to any gene: 5. Germline CDR1 SGHVS, CDR2 FQNEAQ. The CDR3 region has the DNA TGTGCCAGCAGCTTAGGGGGACAGTGGTCTAACTATGGCTACACCTTC. Amino acids: CASSLGGQWSNYGYTF.

The J gene is TRBJ2-2, the V gene TRBV10-2; 8 bases fit TRBD1. Per germline, CDR1 WSHSY and CDR2 SAAADI. CDR3 length equals 15 residues. Unmatched junction bases numbered 8, after V lost 8 bases and J lost 3 bases. CDR3: CASLLAQGDTGELFF. CDR3 coding DNA: TGCGCCAGCCTCCTGGCACAGGGGGACACCGGGGAGCTGTTTTTT.

The table lists this clone with a count of one. The rearrangement uses TRBV7-9 and TRBJ1-6; D gene uncertain. CDR3 length: 14 amino acids. Between the trimmed V and J ends, which lost 2 bases and 7 bases, there was a span of 9 bases. CDR1 is SEHNR and CDR2 is FQNEAQ in the germline V gene (reference sequence). This chain's CDR3 is CASSLHSENSPLHF. As DNA, the CDR3 is TGTGCCAGCAGCTTACACAGCGAGAATTCACCCCTCCACTTT.

The V gene is TRBV30, the J gene TRBJ2-1; 10 bases match TRBD2. This CDR3 is built from 15 residues. J was trimmed by 9 bases and V by 3 bases; bases with no gene match: 11. Germline-derived CDR1 and CDR2 are GTSNPN and SVGIG (reference sequence). CDR3 residues: CAWRFTSGATGEQFF. DNA of the CDR3: TGTGCCTGGAGGTTTACTAGCGGGGCAACCGGTGAGCAGTTCTTC.